The clone carrying this T cell receptor (beta chain) was counted once. The data originate from a study of Ad26.COV2.S vaccination and SARS-CoV-2 variants. Clones were read by immunoSEQ multiplex PCR, and TCRdb kept only the in-frame ones, dropping some. The repertoire includes hundreds of thousands of clones, roughly 90% of them detected once, and approximately 1.5% sits in the top ten. V lost 5 bases and J lost 4; bases outside the gene matches: 4. There are 16 residues in the CDR3. Germline V CDR1 and CDR2: SGHNT, YENEEA. Described treatment: around 19 received Ad26.COV2.S at low or high dose, single or two shots; 5 received placebo; per-sample allocation not given. The study sampled participants on day 63 after the first vaccine or placebo injection.

The rearrangement uses TRBV11-3 and TRBJ2-2; TRBD2 matches 13 bases. This TCR was recovered from a person between 18 and 65 years old who received the Ad26.COV2.S COVID-19 vaccine or a placebo. The material was peripheral blood, obtained in a trial of Ad26.COV2.S vaccine versus placebo. This chain's CDR3 is CASSHGTSGATGELFF. The CDR3 nucleotides read TGTGCCAGCAGCCACGGGACTAGCGGGGCCACCGGGGAGCTGTTTTTT.